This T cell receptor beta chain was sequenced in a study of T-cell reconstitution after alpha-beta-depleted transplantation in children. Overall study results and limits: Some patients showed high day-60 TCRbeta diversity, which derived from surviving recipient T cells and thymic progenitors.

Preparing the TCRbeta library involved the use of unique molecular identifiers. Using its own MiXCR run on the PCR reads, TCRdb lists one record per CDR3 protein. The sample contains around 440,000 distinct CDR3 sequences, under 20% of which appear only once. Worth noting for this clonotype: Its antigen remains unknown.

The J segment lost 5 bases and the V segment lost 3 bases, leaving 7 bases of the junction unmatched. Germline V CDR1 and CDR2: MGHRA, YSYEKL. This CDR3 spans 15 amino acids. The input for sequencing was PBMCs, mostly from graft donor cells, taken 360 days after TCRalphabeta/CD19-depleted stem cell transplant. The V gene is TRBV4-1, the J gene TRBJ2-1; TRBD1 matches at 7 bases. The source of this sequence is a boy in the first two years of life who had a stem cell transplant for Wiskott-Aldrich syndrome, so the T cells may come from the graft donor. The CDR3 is CASSHDRQGNNEQFF. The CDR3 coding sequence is TGCGCCAGCAGCCATGATAGACAGGGAAACAATGAGCAGTTCTTC.